The present T cell receptor (beta chain) was sequenced within a study of CD8 T cells in ankylosing spondylitis. TCRdb analysed the 5' RACE reads with MiXCR anew, one entry per CDR3 protein. The repertoire includes approximately 250,000 distinct CDR3 sequences, approximately 7.6% of them detected once, and more than 4% sits in the top ten. The V gene's germline CDR1 is DFQATT and CDR2 SNEGSKA (reference sequence). The CDR3 is 17 residues long. Trimming took 1 base from V and 0 from J, leaving 16 bases between them. This clonotype was seen repeatedly, ten times or more. This chain connects TRBV20-1 to TRBJ2-1, with a possible D match to TRBD2 (6 bases). This TCR was sampled from a female donor with ankylosing spondylitis or in good health (not recorded which). Sample: blood, either unsorted or a sorted T cell fraction (not recorded which). DNA for the CDR3: TGCAGTGCTAGAGCGGTGGGCGGGGCCAGCTCCTACAATGAGCAGTTCTTC. It codes for CSARAVGGASSYNEQFF.